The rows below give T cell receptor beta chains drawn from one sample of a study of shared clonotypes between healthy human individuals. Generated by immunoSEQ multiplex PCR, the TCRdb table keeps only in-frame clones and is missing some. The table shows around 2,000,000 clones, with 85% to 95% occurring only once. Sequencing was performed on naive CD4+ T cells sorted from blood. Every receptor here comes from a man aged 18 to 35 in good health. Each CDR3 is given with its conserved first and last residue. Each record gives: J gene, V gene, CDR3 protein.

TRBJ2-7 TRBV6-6 CASSWGDRTGYEQYF
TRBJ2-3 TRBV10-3 CAISEGVRSTDTQYF
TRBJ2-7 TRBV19 CASRSGLVSEQYF
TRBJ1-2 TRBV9 CASSSGGQINYGYTF
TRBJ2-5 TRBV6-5 CASSQAGAQYF
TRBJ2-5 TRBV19 CASSIPSGYPQETQYF
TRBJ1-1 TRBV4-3 CASSHPGGNRAQGGTEAFF
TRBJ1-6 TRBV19 CASREGEGIESPLHF
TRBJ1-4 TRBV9 CASSVAPTGLPEKLFF
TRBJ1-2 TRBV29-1 CSEGREGNGYTF
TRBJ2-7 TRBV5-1 CASSPDRGYEQYF